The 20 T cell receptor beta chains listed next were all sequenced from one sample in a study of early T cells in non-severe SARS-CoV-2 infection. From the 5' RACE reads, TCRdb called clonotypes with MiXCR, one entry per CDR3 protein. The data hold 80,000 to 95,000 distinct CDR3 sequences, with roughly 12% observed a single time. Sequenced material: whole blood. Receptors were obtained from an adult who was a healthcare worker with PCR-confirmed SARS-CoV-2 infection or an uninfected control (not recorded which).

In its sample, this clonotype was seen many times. CDR3: CATSDPGPPFRTDTQYF. In nucleotides, the CDR3 is TGTGCCACCAGTGATCCGGGGCCCCCGTTTCGCACAGATACGCAGTATTTT. The V gene is TRBV24-1, the J gene TRBJ2-3; either TRBD1 or TRBD2 may supply D (5 bases each). CDR3 length equals 17 residues. Germline V gene data show CDR1 as KGHDR and CDR2 as SFDVKD. Trimming removed 3 bases from V and 1 base from J, with 16 bases in between.

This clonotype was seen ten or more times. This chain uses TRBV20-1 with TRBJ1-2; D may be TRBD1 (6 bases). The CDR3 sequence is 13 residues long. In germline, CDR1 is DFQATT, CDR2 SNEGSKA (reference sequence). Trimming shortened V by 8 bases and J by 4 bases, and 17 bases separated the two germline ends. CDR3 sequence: CSTEDSRGYGYTF. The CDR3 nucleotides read TGCAGTACCGAGGACAGTCGGGGCTATGGCTACACCTTC.

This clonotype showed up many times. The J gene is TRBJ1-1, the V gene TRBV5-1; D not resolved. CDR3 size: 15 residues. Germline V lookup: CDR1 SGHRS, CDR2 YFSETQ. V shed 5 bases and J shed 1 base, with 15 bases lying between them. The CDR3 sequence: CASSPLGGWNTEAFF. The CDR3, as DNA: TGCGCCAGCAGTCCGTTGGGCGGATGGAACACTGAAGCTTTCTTT.

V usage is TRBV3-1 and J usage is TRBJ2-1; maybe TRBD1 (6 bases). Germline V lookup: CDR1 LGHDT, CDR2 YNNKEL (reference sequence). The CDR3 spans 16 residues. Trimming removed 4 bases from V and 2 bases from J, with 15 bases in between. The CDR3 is CASSPQGPSTYNEQFF. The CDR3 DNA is TGTGCCAGCAGCCCCCAGGGGCCCTCAACCTACAATGAGCAGTTCTTC.

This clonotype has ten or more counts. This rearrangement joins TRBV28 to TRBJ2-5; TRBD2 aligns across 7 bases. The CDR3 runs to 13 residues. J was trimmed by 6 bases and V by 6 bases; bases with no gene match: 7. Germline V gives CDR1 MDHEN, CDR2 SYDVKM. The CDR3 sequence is CASSSWGGKTQYF. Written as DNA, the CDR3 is TGTGCCAGCAGCTCATGGGGGGGGAAGACCCAGTACTTC. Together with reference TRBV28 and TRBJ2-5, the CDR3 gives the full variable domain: DVKVTQSSRYLVKRTGEKVFLECVQDMDHENMFWYRQDPGLGLRLIYFSYDVKMKEKGDIPEGYSVSREKKERFSLILESASTNQTSMYLCASSSWGGKTQYFGPGTRLLVL.

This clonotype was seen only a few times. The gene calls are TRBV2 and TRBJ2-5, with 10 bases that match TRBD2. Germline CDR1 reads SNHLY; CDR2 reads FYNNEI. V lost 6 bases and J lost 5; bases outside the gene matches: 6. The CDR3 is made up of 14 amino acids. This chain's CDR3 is CASSSGTSAETQYF. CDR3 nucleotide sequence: TGTGCCAGCAGCTCCGGGACTAGCGCGGAGACCCAGTACTTC.

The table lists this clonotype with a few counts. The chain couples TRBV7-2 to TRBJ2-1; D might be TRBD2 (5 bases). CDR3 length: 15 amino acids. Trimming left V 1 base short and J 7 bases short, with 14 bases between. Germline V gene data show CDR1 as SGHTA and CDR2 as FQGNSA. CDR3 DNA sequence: TGTGCCAGCAGCTTAGTGAGGCGGACGGGGAATGAGCAGTTCTTC. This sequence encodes CASSLVRRTGNEQFF.

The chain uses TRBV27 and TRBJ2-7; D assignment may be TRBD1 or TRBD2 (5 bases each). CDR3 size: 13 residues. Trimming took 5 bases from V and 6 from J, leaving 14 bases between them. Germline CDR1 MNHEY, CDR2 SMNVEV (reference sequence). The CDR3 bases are TGTGCCAGCAGTGCCCACCTAGGGACCGAGCAGTACTTC. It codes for CASSAHLGTEQYF.

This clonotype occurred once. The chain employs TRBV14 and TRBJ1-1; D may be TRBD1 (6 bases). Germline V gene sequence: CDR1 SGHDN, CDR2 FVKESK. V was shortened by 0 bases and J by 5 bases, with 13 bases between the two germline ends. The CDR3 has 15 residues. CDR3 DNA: TGTGCCAGCAGCCAAGATCTCGTCAGGGGAACTGAAGCTTTCTTT. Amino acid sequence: CASSQDLVRGTEAFF.

The CDR3 protein is CASSFLHTSADTQYF. The CDR3 nucleotides read TGTGCCAGCAGCTTCCTGCACACAAGTGCAGATACGCAGTATTTT. The V call is TRBV5-4, the J call TRBJ2-3, with D unclear. The CDR3 extends over 15 amino acids. CDR1 is SGHNT and CDR2 is YYREEE in the germline V gene (reference sequence). V lost 2 bases and J 4 bases, leaving 14 bases between the germline ends.

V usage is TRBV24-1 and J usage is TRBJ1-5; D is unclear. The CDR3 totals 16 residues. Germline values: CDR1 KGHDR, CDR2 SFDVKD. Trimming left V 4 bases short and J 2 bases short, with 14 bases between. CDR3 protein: CATSDHRRSGNQPQHF. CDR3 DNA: TGTGCCACCAGTGACCATCGGAGATCGGGCAATCAGCCCCAGCATTTT.

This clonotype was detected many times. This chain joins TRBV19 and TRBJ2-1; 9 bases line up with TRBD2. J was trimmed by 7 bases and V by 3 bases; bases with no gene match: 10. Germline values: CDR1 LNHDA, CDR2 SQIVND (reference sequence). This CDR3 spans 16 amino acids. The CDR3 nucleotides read TGTGCCAGTAGTATCCGTAGTAGCGGGAGTGGGAATGAGCAGTTCTTC. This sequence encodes CASSIRSSGSGNEQFF.

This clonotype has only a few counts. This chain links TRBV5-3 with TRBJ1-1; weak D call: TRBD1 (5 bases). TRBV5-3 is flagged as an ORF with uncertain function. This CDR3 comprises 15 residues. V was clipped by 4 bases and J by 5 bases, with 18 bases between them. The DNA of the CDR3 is TGTGCCAGAAGCGACGAGAGGGGTGTTCCGACTGAAGCTTTCTTT. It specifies CARSDERGVPTEAFF.

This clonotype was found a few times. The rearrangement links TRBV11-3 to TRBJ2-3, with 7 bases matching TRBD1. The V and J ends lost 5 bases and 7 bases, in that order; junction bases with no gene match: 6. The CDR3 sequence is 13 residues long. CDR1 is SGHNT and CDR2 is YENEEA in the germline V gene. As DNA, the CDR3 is TGTGCCAGCAGCACGCGACAGGGCTATACGCAGTATTTT. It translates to CASSTRQGYTQYF.

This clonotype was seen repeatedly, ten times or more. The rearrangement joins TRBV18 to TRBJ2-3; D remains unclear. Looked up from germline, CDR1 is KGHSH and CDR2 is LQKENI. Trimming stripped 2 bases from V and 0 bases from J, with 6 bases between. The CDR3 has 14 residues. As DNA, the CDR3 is TGTGCCAGCTCACCAGACTCTAGCACAGATACGCAGTATTTT. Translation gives CASSPDSSTDTQYF.

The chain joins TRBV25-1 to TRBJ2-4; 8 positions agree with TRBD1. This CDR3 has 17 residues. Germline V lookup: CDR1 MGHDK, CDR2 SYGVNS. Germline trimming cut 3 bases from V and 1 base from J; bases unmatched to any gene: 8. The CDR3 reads CASSEGGQGAAKNIQYF. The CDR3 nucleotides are TGTGCCAGCAGTGAGGGTGGGCAGGGGGCCGCCAAAAACATTCAGTACTTC. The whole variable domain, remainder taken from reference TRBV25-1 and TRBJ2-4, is EADIYQTPRYLVIGTGKKITLECSQTMGHDKMYWYQQDPGMELHLIHYSYGVNSTEKGDLSSESTVSRIRTEHFPLTLESARPSHTSQYLCASSEGGQGAAKNIQYFGAGTRLSVL.

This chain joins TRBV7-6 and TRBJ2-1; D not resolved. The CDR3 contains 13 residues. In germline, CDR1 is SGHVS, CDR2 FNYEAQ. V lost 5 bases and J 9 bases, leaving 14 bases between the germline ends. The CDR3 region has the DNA TGTGCCAGCAGCCAACCCGCAGGTAGTGAGCAGTTCTTC. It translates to CASSQPAGSEQFF.

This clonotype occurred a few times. DNA for the CDR3: TGCGCCAGCCATTTGTTACCGGAAGACGCAAAGGACACCATATATTTT. Amino acids: CASHLLPEDAKDTIYF. The chain carries TRBV10-1 and TRBJ1-3, with no clear D. Germline CDR1 and CDR2: WNHNN and SYGVQD (reference sequence). V was trimmed by 8 bases and J by 8 bases, leaving 25 bases between them. This CDR3 has 16 amino acids.

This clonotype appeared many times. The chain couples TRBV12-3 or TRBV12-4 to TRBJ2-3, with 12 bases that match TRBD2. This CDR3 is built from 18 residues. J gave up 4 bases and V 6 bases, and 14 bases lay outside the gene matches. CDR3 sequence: CASSPGGRLAGVSDTQYF. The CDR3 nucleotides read TGTGCCAGCAGCCCAGGGGGACGACTAGCGGGAGTTTCAGATACGCAGTATTTT.

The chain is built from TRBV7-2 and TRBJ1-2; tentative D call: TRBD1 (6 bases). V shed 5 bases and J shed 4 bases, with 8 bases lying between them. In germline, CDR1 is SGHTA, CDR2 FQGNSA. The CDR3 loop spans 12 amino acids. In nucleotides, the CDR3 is TGTGCCAGCAGCACGACAGGCTATGGCTACACCTTC. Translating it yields CASSTTGYGYTF.